The 31 T cell receptor beta chains below were found in one sample sequenced in a study of cytomegalovirus exposure and HLA in healthy donors. The PCR employed 60 Vbeta primers together with 13 Jbeta primers. Using immunoSEQ multiplex PCR, the repertoire was profiled, and TCRdb retains in-frame clones only, with some absent. This table has roughly 190,000 clones, 65% to 85% appearing once. Sequenced material: PBMCs. These receptor sequences come from a man aged 18 to 30 in good health and CMV-seronegative.

J is TRBJ2-4 and V is TRBV4-2; the match to TRBD2 covers 9 bases. The V and J ends lost 0 bases and 0 bases, in that order; junction bases with no gene match: 3. CDR3 size: 17 residues. Germline V lookup: CDR1 LGHNA, CDR2 YNFKEQ. The CDR3 region is CASSQDRTSEAKNIQYF. The CDR3 DNA follows: TGTGCCAGCAGCCAAGACCGGACTAGCGAAGCCAAAAACATTCAGTACTTC.

This rearrangement joins TRBV27 to TRBJ1-2, with 10 bases fitting TRBD1. With V trimmed by 1 base and J by 3 bases, 5 bases remained unmatched. Germline V gene sequence: CDR1 MNHEY, CDR2 SMNVEV (reference sequence). CDR3 length equals 16 residues. The CDR3: CASSLYSGQGYYGYTF. The CDR3 nucleotides are TGTGCCAGCAGTTTATACTCGGGACAGGGGTACTATGGCTACACCTTC.

The rearrangement uses TRBV7-9 and TRBJ1-1; 9 positions agree with TRBD1. The V gene end was trimmed by 6 bases and the J gene end by 7 bases; junction bases not matched to a gene: 18. The CDR3 consists of 17 residues. The germline V gene encodes CDR1 SEHNR and CDR2 FQNEAQ (reference sequence). CDR3 residues: CASSSNGVTGGENEAFF. The CDR3, as DNA: TGTGCCAGCAGTTCTAATGGGGTAACAGGGGGCGAGAATGAAGCTTTCTTT.

The chain couples TRBV11-2 to TRBJ2-7; TRBD1 might be the D (5 bases). V lost 1 base, J lost 2 bases, and 6 bases lay in between. Germline V gene sequence: CDR1 SGHAT, CDR2 FQNNGV. The CDR3 has 13 residues. The CDR3 DNA follows: TGTGCCAGCAGCTTAGGGGGCCCCTACGAGCAGTACTTC. Translation: CASSLGGPYEQYF.

The chain joins TRBV5-4 to TRBJ2-3; 13 positions agree with TRBD2. Trimming took 4 bases from V and 5 from J; bases not matched to a gene: 4. The CDR3 contains 15 residues. Per germline, CDR1 SGHNT and CDR2 YYREEE (reference sequence). CDR3 loop: CASSRLAGGVDTQYF. CDR3 sequence (DNA): TGTGCCAGCAGCCGACTAGCGGGGGGTGTAGATACGCAGTATTTT.

The chain combines TRBV9 with TRBJ1-3; no clear D gene. This CDR3 is 14 amino acids long. Trimming removed 0 bases from V and 4 bases from J, with 8 bases in between. Germline V lookup: CDR1 SGDLS, CDR2 YYNGEE. CDR3 coding DNA: TGTGCCAGCAGCGTAGAGGAGCCGGGAAACACCATATATTTT. This translates into CASSVEEPGNTIYF. Full variable domain (rest looked up from reference TRBV9 and TRBJ1-3): DSGVTQTPKHLITATGQRVTLRCSPRSGDLSVYWYQQSLDQGLQFLIQYYNGEERAKGNILERFSAQQFPDLHSELNLSSLELGDSALYFCASSVEEPGNTIYFGEGSWLTVV.

This chain connects TRBV14 to TRBJ2-5; D is unresolved. The length of the CDR3 is 15 residues. Germline V lookup: CDR1 SGHDN, CDR2 FVKESK. The ends were cut back, 7 bases at V and 5 bases at J, with 20 bases in the middle. The CDR3 DNA reads TGTGCCAGCACCACCAAGAGGAGTGGATTTGAGACCCAGTACTTC. Its protein product is CASTTKRSGFETQYF.

The rearrangement uses TRBV5-6 and TRBJ2-4; TRBD1 matches at 9 bases. From germline, CDR1 is SGHDT and CDR2 YYEEEE. V gave up 3 bases and J gave up 0 bases; unmatched junction bases: 13. This CDR3 spans 19 amino acids. The CDR3, as DNA: TGTGCCAGCAGCTGCAACCGGGACAGGGCGATTCTAGCCAAAAACATTCAGTACTTC. This codes for CASSCNRDRAILAKNIQYF.

A few counts support this clone. This chain links TRBV7-9 with TRBJ1-4; weak D call: TRBD1 (6 bases). Per the germline V gene, CDR1 is SEHNR and CDR2 is FQNEAQ (reference sequence). The germline V and J ends were trimmed by 3 bases and 4 bases, with 9 bases remaining between them. The CDR3 totals 14 residues. The CDR3 DNA follows: TGTGCCAGCAGCTTGAGACAGGATAATGAAAAACTGTTTTTT. Translated: CASSLRQDNEKLFF.

The rearrangement joins TRBV4-1 to TRBJ2-1, with 9 nucleotides matching TRBD2. Looked up from germline, CDR1 is MGHRA and CDR2 is YSYEKL. Trimming cost V 0 bases and J 7 bases; bases outside gene matches: 7. The CDR3 has 16 amino acids. The CDR3 region is CASSQEGTSSWNEQFF. In DNA, the CDR3 is TGCGCCAGCAGCCAAGAGGGGACTAGCTCCTGGAATGAGCAGTTCTTC.

The V and J genes are TRBV25-1 and TRBJ2-5; 12 bases are a match to TRBD2. CDR1 MGHDK and CDR2 SYGVNS come from the germline V gene. Germline trimming cut 3 bases from V and 6 bases from J; bases unmatched to any gene: 5. This CDR3 is built from 15 residues. This CDR3 reads CASSEPGLAGQTQYF. The DNA for the CDR3 is TGTGCCAGCAGTGAGCCGGGACTAGCGGGCCAGACCCAGTACTTC.

This rearrangement joins TRBV28 to TRBJ2-6, with D possibly being TRBD2 (6 bases). The V gene lost 5 bases and the J gene lost 3 bases, with 17 bases spanning the gap. Germline assignment: CDR1 MDHEN and CDR2 SYDVKM. The CDR3 loop spans 17 amino acids. CDR3 amino acids: CASSLQGGGVGANVLTF. The CDR3 DNA follows: TGTGCCAGCAGTCTCCAGGGAGGTGGGGTTGGGGCCAACGTCCTGACTTTC.

The J gene is TRBJ1-4, the V gene TRBV29-1; D gene unclear. Germline-derived CDR1 and CDR2 are SQVTM and ANQGSEA. Trimming removed 7 bases from V and 0 bases from J, with 9 bases in between. CDR3 length equals 13 residues. The CDR3 here is CSAFGPTNEKLFF. The DNA for the CDR3 is TGCAGCGCCTTTGGGCCAACTAATGAAAAACTGTTTTTT. The whole variable domain, filled in from reference TRBV29-1 and TRBJ1-4, reads SAVISQKPSRDICQRGTSLTIQCQVDSQVTMMFWYRQQPGQSLTLIATANQGSEATYESGFVIDKFPISRPNLTFSTLTVSNMSPEDSSIYLCSAFGPTNEKLFFGSGTQLSVL.

The V call is TRBV6-1, the J call TRBJ2-5, with TRBD2 matching over 8 bases. Trimming removed 6 bases from V and 7 bases from J; junction bases left unmatched: 10. CDR3 length equals 14 residues. Germline values: CDR1 MNHNS, CDR2 SASEGT. CDR3 bases: TGTGCCAGCAGATTCGCCGGGGGGGGATTGACCCAGTACTTC. It translates to CASRFAGGGLTQYF.

V gene TRBV4-1 combines with J gene TRBJ2-3; D might be TRBD2 (5 bases). CDR1 and CDR2 from the germline V gene are MGHRA and YSYEKL. V was trimmed by 5 bases and J by 2 bases, leaving 23 bases between them. This CDR3 comprises 18 residues. CDR3 region: CASSYLRAAGESTDTQYF. CDR3 nucleotides: TGCGCCAGCAGCTACTTAAGAGCGGCAGGAGAATCCACAGATACGCAGTATTTT.

This chain joins TRBV27 and TRBJ1-5; D possibly corresponds to TRBD1 (5 bases). Germline loops: CDR1 MNHEY, CDR2 SMNVEV (reference sequence). The CDR3 runs to 14 residues. Trimming cost V 6 bases and J 4 bases, with 13 bases left between them. CDR3 sequence: CASRPDGGNQPQHF. The CDR3, as DNA: TGTGCCAGCAGGCCGGACGGGGGAAATCAGCCCCAGCATTTT.

V is TRBV9 and J is TRBJ2-2, with 7 bases lining up with TRBD1. Germline CDR1 reads SGDLS; CDR2 reads YYNGEE. The CDR3 runs to 16 residues. V shed 4 bases and J 2 bases; nucleotides not matched to a gene: 8. The CDR3 here is CASSNPRDSNTGELFF. In DNA, the CDR3 is TGTGCCAGCAGCAACCCGAGGGACAGTAACACCGGGGAGCTGTTTTTT. The complete variable domain, with remaining parts taken from reference TRBV9 and TRBJ2-2, reads DSGVTQTPKHLITATGQRVTLRCSPRSGDLSVYWYQQSLDQGLQFLIQYYNGEERAKGNILERFSAQQFPDLHSELNLSSLELGDSALYFCASSNPRDSNTGELFFGEGSRLTVL.

V gene TRBV5-1 combines with J gene TRBJ2-5; maybe TRBD1 (6 bases). CDR3 length equals 15 residues. The V gene's germline CDR1 is SGHRS and CDR2 YFSETQ. The V end lost 3 bases, the J end lost 1 base, and 13 bases lay between the germline ends. DNA of the CDR3: TGCGCCAGCAGCTCCACAGGGCCGAGCCAAGAGACCCAGTACTTC. Its translation is CASSSTGPSQETQYF.

Concerning this clone: A read error may account for a junction end that differs from germline. V and J are TRBV10-3 and TRBJ1-1; the D is unclear. This CDR3 spans 14 amino acids. Germline-derived CDR1 and CDR2 are ENHRY and SYGVKD. CDR3 sequence: CVISESRRNTEAFF. CDR3 nucleotide sequence: TGTGTCATCAGTGAGTCGAGAAGGAACACTGAAGCTTTCTTT.

The sample holds one count of this clone. The rearrangement joins TRBV27 to TRBJ2-3; 14 nucleotides match TRBD2. The V and J ends lost 5 bases and 4 bases, in that order; junction bases with no gene match: 8. The CDR3 extends over 17 amino acids. CDR1 is MNHEY, CDR2 SMNVEV, per germline (reference sequence). The CDR3 sequence: CASSLRLAGGPADTQYF. The CDR3 coding sequence is TGTGCCAGCAGTCTCAGACTAGCGGGGGGGCCAGCAGATACGCAGTATTTT.

The V gene is TRBV7-8, the J gene TRBJ1-2; D possibly corresponds to TRBD1 (6 bases). Trimming cost V 1 base and J 1 base, with 16 bases left between them. From germline, CDR1 is SGHVS and CDR2 FQNEAQ. The CDR3 spans 17 residues. CDR3 nucleotides: TGTGCCAGCAGCTTAGGCGTAACAGGGTTCGATAACTATGGCTACACCTTC. As protein: CASSLGVTGFDNYGYTF.

The CDR3 protein is CASSSGAVPNEQFF. The DNA of the CDR3 is TGTGCCAGCAGCTCAGGGGCCGTACCCAATGAGCAGTTCTTC. The rearrangement joins TRBV5-4 to TRBJ2-1, with D maybe TRBD1 (6 bases). There are 14 residues in the CDR3. Germline V lookup: CDR1 SGHNT, CDR2 YYREEE (reference sequence). V was pared by 3 bases and J by 6 bases, with 13 bases between.

This chain connects TRBV9 to TRBJ1-6; tentative D call: TRBD1 (5 bases). The germline V gene encodes CDR1 SGDLS and CDR2 YYNGEE. This CDR3 is built from 14 residues. Deletions cut 0 bases from V and 10 bases from J, with 11 bases between. The CDR3 DNA is TGTGCCAGCAGCGTAGCAGGGTTGGGGTCACCCCTCCACTTT. Amino acids: CASSVAGLGSPLHF.

The chain links TRBV9 to TRBJ1-2; 7 bases are a match to TRBD1. The CDR3 is 15 residues long. Trimming took 4 bases from V and 1 from J; bases not matched to a gene: 7. Germline CDR1 reads SGDLS; CDR2 reads YYNGEE. The CDR3 nucleotides are TGTGCCAGCAGCTCCAGGACAGGTGGTAACTATGGCTACACCTTC. Translation gives CASSSRTGGNYGYTF.

CDR3 protein: CASSGLDTDTQYF. Here the CDR3 DNA reads TGTGCCAGCAGTGGACTTGATACAGATACGCAGTATTTT. This rearrangement joins TRBV9 to TRBJ2-3, with D tentatively TRBD2 (5 bases). V was clipped by 5 bases and J by 3 bases, with 10 bases between them. The CDR3 consists of 13 residues. Germline-derived CDR1 and CDR2 are SGDLS and YYNGEE.

The chain carries TRBV19 and TRBJ1-2, with TRBD1 matching over 9 bases. CDR1 and CDR2 from the germline V gene are LNHDA and SQIVND (reference sequence). The CDR3 is 14 residues long. V gave up 7 bases and J gave up 4 bases; unmatched junction bases: 7. CDR3 sequence reads: CASNTGGGSYGYTF. CDR3 sequence (DNA): TGTGCCAGTAATACAGGGGGCGGTAGCTATGGCTACACCTTC.

The chain carries TRBV6-5 and TRBJ2-5; 10 bases line up with TRBD2. CDR1 is MNHEY, CDR2 SVGAGI, per germline. The CDR3 runs 16 residues. Unmatched junction bases numbered 14, after V lost 2 bases and J lost 11 bases. CDR3 in DNA: TGTGCCAGCAGTTACGTTTACAGCGGGGGGGCGGATGAGCAGTACTTC. Encoded protein: CASSYVYSGGADEQYF.

The chain recombines TRBV5-4 with TRBJ2-1; 8 nucleotides match TRBD2. From germline, CDR1 is SGHNT and CDR2 YYREEE (reference sequence). This CDR3 has 20 residues. Trimming at V came to 0 bases and at J to 9 bases, leaving 23 bases not matched to a gene. CDR3 loop: CASSLGILRVGRGALGEQFF. As DNA, the CDR3 is TGTGCCAGCAGCTTGGGGATATTGAGGGTCGGGCGGGGGGCCTTAGGTGAGCAGTTCTTC.

This clone was found a few times. This chain joins TRBV27 and TRBJ1-3; D may be TRBD1 (5 bases). The length of the CDR3 is 15 residues. Germline lookup yields CDR1 MNHEY and CDR2 SMNVEV (reference sequence). Trimming stripped 3 bases from V and 3 bases from J, with 12 bases between. CDR3 nucleotides: TGTGCCAGCAGTTTCCAATTCGGGGGTGGAAACACCATATATTTT. Translating it yields CASSFQFGGGNTIYF.

This clone was observed once. The chain is built from TRBV4-3 and TRBJ1-4; possibly TRBD1 for D (5 bases). Germline loops: CDR1 LGHNA, CDR2 YSLEER. Deletions cut 4 bases from V and 7 bases from J, with 13 bases between. The CDR3 runs 14 residues. CDR3 amino acids: CASSPLVGGEKLFF. The CDR3 DNA is TGCGCCAGCAGCCCACTGGTGGGGGGTGAAAAACTGTTTTTT.

The gene calls are TRBV5-4 and TRBJ1-3, with TRBD1 identical over 8 bases. After removal of 4 bases from V and 7 bases from J, the junction contained 10 bases not matched to a gene. Germline-derived CDR1 and CDR2 are SGHNT and YYREEE (reference sequence). The CDR3 length is 15 residues. This CDR3 is CASSQDREVVNTIYF. The CDR3 coding sequence is TGTGCCAGCAGCCAGGACAGGGAGGTTGTCAACACCATATATTTT.